Only one count was recorded for the clone carrying this T cell receptor beta chain. This CDR3 spans 15 amino acids. The germline gives CDR1 GTSNPN, CDR2 SVGIG (reference sequence). V gave up 0 bases and J gave up 7 bases; unmatched junction bases: 10. These data originate in a study of blood T cell repertoires in COVID-19. At the level of the study: Samples of COVID-19 (acute and convalescent) were obtained from the United States, Italy and Spain.

TCRdb keeps only in-frame clones here, not all; method: immunoSEQ multiplex PCR. Of about 180,000 clones detected, around 86% appear once; the ten largest clones hold under 3.5%. The source is a woman under 40 with active or convalescent COVID-19. V usage is TRBV30 and J usage is TRBJ2-7, with TRBD1 identical over 9 bases. The material sequenced was peripheral blood. The CDR3 nucleotides read TGTGCCTGGAGTGTATTGGGCGGGACAGGGAAAGAGCAGTACTTC. Translating gives CAWSVLGGTGKEQYF.